Listed below are T cell receptor beta chains from one sample, sequenced in a study of blood T cell repertoires in COVID-19. TCRdb's table, derived via immunoSEQ multiplex PCR, lists solely in-frame clones and lacks some. The table includes hundreds of thousands of clones, more than 80% detected once. Sequencing was carried out using PBMCs or T cells enriched from blood (not recorded which). The receptors derive from a man between 25 and 39 years old who had recovered from COVID-19. CDR3s leave out the opening cysteine and the closing phenylalanine or tryptophan. Fields, in order: V gene, CDR3 protein.

>TRBV2
ASSETTQKGF
>TRBV25-1
ASSAPGLAYEQY
>TRBV7-9
ASSSTTGVYGYT
>TRBV7-9
ASSYPGQGQETQY
>TRBV30
AWSLQTSGRTRTYEQY
>TRBV27
ASRPAGGAIPGANVLT
>TRBV15
ATSSEQGAYNEQF
>TRBV3-1/TRBV3-2
ASSRQRNTEAF
>TRBV5-8
VSLAGGFLPGELF
>TRBV28
ASSTGQSGGTGELF
>TRBV10-1
ASSDPGGGGEQF
>TRBV19
ASSINYYEQY
>TRBV4-1
ASSQPTSGRAYEQY
>TRBV12-5
ASGSRGNNQPQH
>TRBV18
ASSPGQDTEAF
>TRBV10-3
AISVEGRYEQY
>TRBV5-1
ASSLTVANYGYT
>TRBV18
ASSPGRADHGYT
>TRBV19
PKRGRSGYT
>TRBV19
ASSMDSPGLAGTDTQY
>TRBV6-4
ASSDSRLAVNNEQF
>TRBV5-4
ASSQDGGGTEKLF
>TRBV30
AWSGTAQSSLH